This record concerns one TCR beta chain sequence. With 0 bases clipped from V and 1 base from J, the junction kept 8 bases outside the gene matches. The CDR3 has 18 amino acids. CDR1 SGHNT and CDR2 YYREEE come from the germline V gene (reference sequence). The table came from immunoSEQ multiplex PCR; TCRdb's copy has only in-frame clones and leaves some out. The sample yields approximately 90,000 clones, approximately 89% seen once. This entry is derived from a study of control samples from healthy donors and cancer patients. The sequenced sample was blood. The receptor's source is a man aged 25-40 years in good health. The chain has TRBV5-4 and TRBJ2-3, with TRBD1 matching 10 bases. CDR3 loop: CASSLDGGTGEGTDTQYF. As DNA, the CDR3 is TGTGCCAGCAGCTTGGATGGAGGGACAGGGGAGGGCACAGATACGCAGTATTTT.